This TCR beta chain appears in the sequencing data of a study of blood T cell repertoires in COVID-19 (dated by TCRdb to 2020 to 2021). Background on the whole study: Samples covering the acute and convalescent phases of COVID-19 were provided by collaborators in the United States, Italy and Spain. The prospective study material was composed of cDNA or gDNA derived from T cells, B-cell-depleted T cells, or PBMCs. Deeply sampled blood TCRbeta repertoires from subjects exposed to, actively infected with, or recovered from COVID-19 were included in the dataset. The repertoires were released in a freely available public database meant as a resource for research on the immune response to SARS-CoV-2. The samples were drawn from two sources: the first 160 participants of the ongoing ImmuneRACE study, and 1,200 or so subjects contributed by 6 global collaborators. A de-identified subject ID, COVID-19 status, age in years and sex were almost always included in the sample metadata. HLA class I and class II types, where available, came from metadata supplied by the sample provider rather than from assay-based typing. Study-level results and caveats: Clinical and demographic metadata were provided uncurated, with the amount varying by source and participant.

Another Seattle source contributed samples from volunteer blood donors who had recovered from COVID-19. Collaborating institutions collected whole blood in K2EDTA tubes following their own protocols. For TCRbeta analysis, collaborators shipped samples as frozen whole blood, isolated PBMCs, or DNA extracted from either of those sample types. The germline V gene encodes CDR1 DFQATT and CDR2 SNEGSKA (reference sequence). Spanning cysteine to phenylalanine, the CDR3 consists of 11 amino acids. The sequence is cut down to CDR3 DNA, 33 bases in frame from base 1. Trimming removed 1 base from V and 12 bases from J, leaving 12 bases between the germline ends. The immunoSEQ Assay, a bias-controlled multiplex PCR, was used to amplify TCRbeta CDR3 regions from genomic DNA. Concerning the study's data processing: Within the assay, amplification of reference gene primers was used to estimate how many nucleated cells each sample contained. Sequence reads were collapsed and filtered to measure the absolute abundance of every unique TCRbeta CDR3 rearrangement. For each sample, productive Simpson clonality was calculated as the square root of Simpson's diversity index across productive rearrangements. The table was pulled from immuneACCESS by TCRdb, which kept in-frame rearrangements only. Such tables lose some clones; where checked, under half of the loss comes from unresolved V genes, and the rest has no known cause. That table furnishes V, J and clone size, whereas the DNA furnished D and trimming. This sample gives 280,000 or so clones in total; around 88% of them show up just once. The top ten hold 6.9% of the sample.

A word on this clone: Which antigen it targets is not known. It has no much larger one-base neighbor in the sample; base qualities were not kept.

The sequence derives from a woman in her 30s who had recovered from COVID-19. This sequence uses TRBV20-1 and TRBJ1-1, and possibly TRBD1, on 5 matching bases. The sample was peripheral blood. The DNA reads TGCAGTGCTAGAGTGTGGGGGGAATCTTTCTTT. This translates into CSARVWGESFF.